This passage covers 17 T cell receptor beta chains from one sample sequenced in a study of cytomegalovirus exposure and HLA in healthy donors. Primers: 60 Vbeta forward and 13 Jbeta reverse. This table comes from immunoSEQ multiplex PCR, and its TCRdb copy is limited to in-frame clones, with some not included. The sample lists some 51,000 clones, roughly 71% seen once, with roughly 36% in the top ten. Sequenced input: PBMCs. The receptors derive from a man aged 35-49 years in good health and CMV-seropositive.

The chain uses TRBV4-3 and TRBJ2-7; D gene unclear. Germline V gene sequence: CDR1 LGHNA, CDR2 YSLEER. V lost 0 bases and J lost 3, with 6 bases in between. The CDR3 contains 13 residues. Here the CDR3 DNA reads TGCGCCAGCAGCCAAGAGCAGTTCTACGAGCAGTACTTC. It encodes CASSQEQFYEQYF.

The rearrangement joins TRBV28 to TRBJ1-1; D not resolved. V lost 5 bases to trimming and J lost 8 bases, with 24 bases between them. In germline, CDR1 is MDHEN, CDR2 SYDVKM. The CDR3 is made up of 16 amino acids. This chain's CDR3 is CASSTNSGSRLVEAFF. CDR3 DNA sequence: TGTGCCAGCAGTACAAACAGTGGGTCACGTCTTGTAGAAGCTTTCTTT.

J is TRBJ1-2 and V is TRBV7-9, with 10 bases fitting TRBD1. This CDR3 has 14 residues. The V gene end was trimmed by 6 bases and the J gene end by 4 bases; junction bases not matched to a gene: 5. CDR1 and CDR2 (germline): SEHNR, FQNEAQ (reference sequence). The CDR3 spells CASSRTGGRYGYTF. CDR3 nucleotides: TGTGCCAGCAGTCGGACAGGGGGGCGCTATGGCTACACCTTC.

This chain joins TRBV6-5 and TRBJ1-1, with 9 positions matching TRBD1. Germline CDR1 is MNHEY and CDR2 is SVGAGI. This CDR3 comprises 13 residues. V shed 2 bases, J shed 9 bases, and the junction held 4 bases outside the gene matches. The CDR3 protein is CASSYNRGLQAFF. Written as DNA, the CDR3 is TGTGCCAGCAGTTACAACAGGGGGCTTCAAGCTTTCTTT.

This clone was detected only once. The chain employs TRBV15 and TRBJ1-2; a weak D match, TRBD1 (5 bases). Germline CDR1 is LNHNV and CDR2 is YYDKDF (reference sequence). The CDR3 covers 15 residues. Trimming removed 1 base at V and 4 bases at J, with 13 bases between. The DNA for the CDR3 is TGTGCCACCAGCAGAGTCGGCAGGGTCAGCTATGGCTACACCTTC. Its protein product is CATSRVGRVSYGYTF.

This clone was seen a few times. J is TRBJ1-1 and V is TRBV11-2; 8 bases fit TRBD1. The CDR3 runs 13 residues. Germline CDR1 and CDR2: SGHAT and FQNNGV. V shed 6 bases, J shed 12 bases, and the junction held 12 bases outside the gene matches. CDR3 loop: CASRRGTGEGTFF. The CDR3 DNA reads TGTGCCAGCAGGCGAGGGACAGGTGAGGGGACTTTCTTT.

This clone has at least ten counts. In nucleotides, the CDR3 is TGTGCCAGCAGGGCAGGGGGGAGCTCCTACAATGAGCAGTTCTTC. This translates into CASRAGGSSYNEQFF. The rearrangement links TRBV2 to TRBJ2-1, with a weak D call TRBD1 (7 bases). Germline loops: CDR1 SNHLY, CDR2 FYNNEI. V was clipped by 6 bases and J by 0 bases, with 12 bases between them. CDR3 length: 15 residues.

V usage is TRBV5-1 and J usage is TRBJ2-3; TRBD1 aligns across 10 bases. The CDR3 consists of 15 residues. The V gene's germline CDR1 is SGHRS and CDR2 YFSETQ. With V trimmed by 0 bases and J by 4 bases, 2 bases remained unmatched. The CDR3, as DNA: TGCGCCAGCAGCTTGGCGGGACAGGGGTCAGATACGCAGTATTTT. Translation gives CASSLAGQGSDTQYF.

CDR3 protein: CASSLMSGATEAFF. In DNA form, the CDR3 reads TGTGCCAGCAGCTTAATGTCGGGTGCCACTGAAGCTTTCTTT. This rearrangement joins TRBV7-3 to TRBJ1-1; D gene unclear. The germline CDR1 and CDR2 sequences are SGHTA and FQGTGA. This CDR3 is built from 14 residues. Trimming shortened V by 1 base and J by 4 bases, and 10 bases separated the two germline ends.

This clone was seen a handful of times. This sequence joins TRBV7-2 and TRBJ1-6, with D possibly TRBD1 on 6 matching bases. The CDR3 runs to 17 residues. In germline, CDR1 is SGHTA, CDR2 FQGNSA. With 4 bases removed from V and 6 bases from J, the gap between germline ends came to 19 bases. CDR3 sequence (DNA): TGTGCCAGCAGCTCCCCACAGGGAAAAGGGAGTAATTCACCCCTCCACTTT. Encoded protein: CASSSPQGKGSNSPLHF.

J is TRBJ2-5 and V is TRBV5-4; 9 positions agree with TRBD2. Germline V gene sequence: CDR1 SGHNT, CDR2 YYREEE (reference sequence). This CDR3 contains 16 residues. Trimming removed 4 bases from V and 4 bases from J; junction bases left unmatched: 11. The CDR3 sequence: CASSPQVSGGRETQYF. The CDR3 DNA sequence: TGTGCCAGCAGCCCCCAGGTGAGCGGGGGGCGAGAGACCCAGTACTTC.

This chain connects TRBV30 to TRBJ1-2; a possible D gene is TRBD1 (5 bases). Germline V gene data show CDR1 as GTSNPN and CDR2 as SVGIG (reference sequence). The CDR3 runs to 15 residues. V shed 3 bases and J shed 9 bases, with 23 bases lying between them. The CDR3 nucleotides read TGTGCCTGGAGCCGCCGGCAGGGTGCTGGGGTGAGCTACACCTTC. Protein: CAWSRRQGAGVSYTF.

This clone was detected only a few times. The chain is built from TRBV7-2 and TRBJ2-1; D not certain. V lost 5 bases and J lost 6, with 5 bases in between. The CDR3 extends over 11 amino acids. Germline assignment: CDR1 SGHTA and CDR2 FQGNSA. The DNA of the CDR3 is TGTGCCAGCAGCCGTCTCAATGAGCAGTTCTTC. Translation: CASSRLNEQFF.

The chain carries TRBV21-1 and TRBJ2-2; no check of the table's D call, TRBD2, against the DNA was made. TRBV21-1 is labeled a pseudogene. The CDR3 length is 12 residues. The CDR3 nucleotides read TGTGCCAGACCACTAGCAACCGGGGAGCTGTTTTTT. It encodes CARPLATGELFF.

The J gene is TRBJ1-4, the V gene TRBV15; D perhaps matches TRBD1 (6 bases). CDR1 and CDR2 (germline): LNHNV, YYDKDF (reference sequence). The CDR3 length is 18 residues. The germline V and J ends were trimmed by 3 bases and 2 bases, with 19 bases remaining between them. The DNA of the CDR3 is TGTGCCACCAGCAGCCGGGGGCCGGGGGGAAGGACTAATGAAAAACTGTTTTTT. Protein product: CATSSRGPGGRTNEKLFF.

This chain connects TRBV27 to TRBJ1-6; the match to TRBD1 covers 12 bases. J was trimmed by 7 bases and V by 5 bases; bases with no gene match: 12. Germline assignment: CDR1 MNHEY and CDR2 SMNVEV (reference sequence). The CDR3 has 18 residues. The DNA of the CDR3 is TGTGCCAGCAGTCGCCTTTCGGGACAGGGGGCCCAGAATTCACCCCTCCACTTT. This gives the protein CASSRLSGQGAQNSPLHF.

This chain uses TRBV30 with TRBJ2-5; 12 bases are shared with TRBD2. Germline assignment: CDR1 GTSNPN and CDR2 SVGIG (reference sequence). The V segment lost 3 bases and the J segment 0 bases; nucleotides outside the gene matches: 8. CDR3 length: 17 residues. CDR3 amino acids: CAWRPIRTSGDQETQYF. As DNA, the CDR3 is TGTGCCTGGAGGCCTATCCGGACTAGCGGGGACCAAGAGACCCAGTACTTC.